This is a list of T cell receptor beta chains from one sample in a study of shared clonotypes between healthy human individuals. Here immunoSEQ multiplex PCR was the method, and the copy in TCRdb shows in-frame clones only, minus some. Of roughly 400,000 clones listed, about 96% were seen once; the top ten hold approximately 0.32%. Sample: memory CD8+ T cells sorted from blood. These receptors were taken from a man aged 25 to 45 in good health. Each CDR3 is given with its conserved first and last residue. The D gene is left open where the match is weak. The size of a clone is reported for some rows only, either as once, few or many, or as a class for expanded clones.

clone size	V gene	CDR3 length	J gene	D gene	CDR3 DNA	CDR3 protein
NA	TRBV10-2	15	TRBJ2-5	NA	TGCGCCAGCAGTGATTACTCAGGACAGAAAGAGACCCAGTACTTC	CASSDYSGQKETQYF
NA	TRBV11-3	15	TRBJ2-1	TRBD2	TGTGCCAGCAGCCCCCTAGCGGGAGGAAACAATGAGCAGTTCTTC	CASSPLAGGNNEQFF
NA	TRBV6-1	12	TRBJ2-5	NA	TGTGCCAGCAGTGAAAGGCAAGAGACCCAGTACTTC	CASSERQETQYF
NA	TRBV28	15	TRBJ2-7	TRBD1	TGTGCCAGCAGTTTGAAAACGACAGGGGCCTACGAGCAGTACTTC	CASSLKTTGAYEQYF
NA	TRBV29-1	13	TRBJ2-7	NA	TGCAGCGCTGAGGGAGCGGGCGGAAGAGAGCAGTACTTC	CSAEGAGGREQYF
NA	TRBV28	14	TRBJ1-4	NA	TGTGCCAGCAGGTCCGGACAGATTAATGAAAAACTGTTTTTT	CASRSGQINEKLFF
NA	TRBV27	13	TRBJ2-7	NA	TGTGCCAGCAGTTTAGCCAGTTCCTACGAGCAGTACTTC	CASSLASSYEQYF
once	TRBV6-1	13	TRBJ2-4	NA	TGTGCCAGCAGTGAAGGCGTGGCGAACATTCAGTACTTC	CASSEGVANIQYF
NA	TRBV6-1	15	TRBJ2-7	TRBD1	TGTGCCAGCAGTGAAGAAGGGGGCCAATCCTACGAGCAGTACTTC	CASSEEGGQSYEQYF
NA	TRBV5-6	16	TRBJ2-3	TRBD2	TGTGCCAGCAGCTTGCGAACTAGCGGGAGGACAGATACGCAGTATTTT	CASSLRTSGRTDTQYF
NA	TRBV7-8	18	TRBJ2-7	NA	TGTGCCAGCAGCCCCACCGATGAGGGGTCGACGGGTTCCTACGAGCAGTACTTC	CASSPTDEGSTGSYEQYF
NA	TRBV19	13	TRBJ2-7	TRBD1	TGTGCCAGTAGTGTCGGACAGGGCTACGAGCAGTACTTC	CASSVGQGYEQYF
NA	TRBV28	16	TRBJ2-3	TRBD1	TGTGCCAGCAGTGTGAAAGACAGGGGAGGCACAGATACGCAGTATTTT	CASSVKDRGGTDTQYF
NA	TRBV2	12	TRBJ1-4	NA	TGTGCCAGCAGCTGGGACTCCGAAAAACTGTTTTTT	CASSWDSEKLFF
NA	TRBV18	14	TRBJ1-2	TRBD1	TGTGCCAGCTCACCACAACAGGGGGCAGAAGGCTACACCTTC	CASSPQQGAEGYTF
NA	TRBV19	12	TRBJ1-2	NA	TGTGCCAGTAGTGGGGTGACGTTCGGCTACACCTTC	CASSGVTFGYTF
NA	TRBV5-1	14	TRBJ2-5	NA	TGCGCCAGCAGCCCGGGACAACCACAAGAGACCCAGTACTTC	CASSPGQPQETQYF
NA	TRBV6-5	16	TRBJ2-2	TRBD2	TGTGCCAGCAGTTACTCAAGCGGGAGGGCCGCCGGGGAGCTGTTTTTT	CASSYSSGRAAGELFF
NA	TRBV28	15	TRBJ2-5	NA	TGTGCCAGCAGTCTCATCCCAGGGATTGTCGAGACCCAGTACTTC	CASSLIPGIVETQYF
NA	TRBV11-2	15	TRBJ1-2	NA	TGTGCCAGCAGCTTATCCGGACAGCCTAACTATGGCTACACCTTC	CASSLSGQPNYGYTF
once	TRBV29-1	13	TRBJ2-3	NA	TGCAGCGTTGGGGACCTGGGGAGAGATACGCAGTATTTT	CSVGDLGRDTQYF
NA	TRBV11-3	12	TRBJ2-1	NA	TGTGCCAGCAGCTTAGGGCGTAATGAGCAGTTCTTC	CASSLGRNEQFF
NA	TRBV5-6	14	TRBJ2-4	NA	TGTGCCAGCAGCTTGTTGGGGGCCAAAAACATTCAGTACTTC	CASSLLGAKNIQYF
NA	TRBV5-1	14	TRBJ1-4	NA	TGCGCCAGCAGCTTCGCGACCGAAGATGAAAAACTGTTTTTT	CASSFATEDEKLFF
NA	TRBV13	16	TRBJ2-5	NA	TGTGCCAGCAGCTTAGGCCTTGGGGGGCCGCAAGAGACCCAGTACTTC	CASSLGLGGPQETQYF
NA	TRBV27	12	TRBJ2-4	TRBD1	TGTGCCAGCAGTGGTACAGGGGGCATTCAGTACTTC	CASSGTGGIQYF
NA	TRBV7-8	15	TRBJ2-3	TRBD1	TGTGCCAGCAGCTCCCGGACAGGCCAAAGAGATACGCAGTATTTT	CASSSRTGQRDTQYF
NA	TRBV25-1	12	TRBJ1-1	NA	TGTGCCAGCAGTGTCGGGGAGTCTGAAGCTTTCTTT	CASSVGESEAFF
NA	TRBV9	13	TRBJ2-5	NA	TGTGCCAGCAGCGTTGGCCCCCCAGAGACCCAGTACTTC	CASSVGPPETQYF
NA	TRBV29-1	14	TRBJ2-7	TRBD1	TGCAGCGTTCGGGGGACAGGGAACTCCTACGAGCAGTACTTC	CSVRGTGNSYEQYF
NA	TRBV27	15	TRBJ2-6	NA	TGTGCCAGCAGTTTATCGTATACTGGGGCCAACGTCCTGACTTTC	CASSLSYTGANVLTF
NA	TRBV28	14	TRBJ1-2	NA	TGTGCCAGCATCTTAGCAGGGAAGAACTATGGCTACACCTTC	CASILAGKNYGYTF
NA	TRBV2	12	TRBJ2-7	NA	TGTGCCAGCAGTGACAGACTTGACGAGCAGTACTTC	CASSDRLDEQYF
NA	TRBV28	16	TRBJ1-3	NA	TGTGCCAGCAGTTTATATTTCGCAGTATCTGGAAACACCATATATTTT	CASSLYFAVSGNTIYF
NA	TRBV28	15	TRBJ2-1	TRBD2	TGTGCCAGCAGTTTTGTAGCGGGAGGAGGCAATGAGCAGTTCTTC	CASSFVAGGGNEQFF
NA	TRBV6-5	13	TRBJ1-1	NA	TGTGCCAGCAGCCTACGACAGAACACTGAAGCTTTCTTT	CASSLRQNTEAFF
NA	TRBV25-1	14	TRBJ1-1	NA	TGTGCCAGCAGTTTACTCGGGGGCAGGACCGAAGCTTTCTTT	CASSLLGGRTEAFF
NA	TRBV6-5	14	TRBJ2-7	NA	TGTGCCAGCAGTTACTCGATAATTCTCGAGCGCCTGTACTTC	CASSYSIILERLYF